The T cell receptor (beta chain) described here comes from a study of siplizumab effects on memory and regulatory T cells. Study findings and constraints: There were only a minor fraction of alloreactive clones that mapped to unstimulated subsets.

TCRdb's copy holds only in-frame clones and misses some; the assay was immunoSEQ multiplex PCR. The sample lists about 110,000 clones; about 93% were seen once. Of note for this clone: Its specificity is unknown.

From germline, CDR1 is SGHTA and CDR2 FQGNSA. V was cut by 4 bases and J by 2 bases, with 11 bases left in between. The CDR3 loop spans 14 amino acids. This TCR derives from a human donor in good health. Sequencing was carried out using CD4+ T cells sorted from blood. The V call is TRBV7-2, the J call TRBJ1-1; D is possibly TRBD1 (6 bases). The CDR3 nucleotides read TGTGCCAGCAGCTCAGGGGTACCAAACACTGAAGCTTTCTTT. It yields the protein CASSSGVPNTEAFF.